One and the same sample provided the 27 T cell receptor beta chains below, sequenced in a study of blood T cell repertoires in COVID-19. Profiling relied on immunoSEQ multiplex PCR, and the TCRdb table lists in-frame clones only, not all of them. This table has a few hundred thousand clones, about 90% appearing once. Sequencing was carried out using PBMCs or T cells enriched from blood (not recorded which). These TCRs come from a woman in her twenties or thirties who had recovered from COVID-19.

The chain couples TRBV6-1 to TRBJ1-3; D unclear. Germline lookup yields CDR1 MNHNS and CDR2 SASEGT. V gave up 2 bases and J gave up 0 bases, with 14 bases separating them. The CDR3 sequence is 17 residues long. The CDR3 DNA reads TGTGCCAGCAGTGAACTACAGCTCTTTAGCTCTGGAAACACCATATATTTT. It is translated as CASSELQLFSSGNTIYF.

This clone turned up a few times. The chain uses TRBV7-2 and TRBJ1-6; weak D call: TRBD1 (5 bases). The V end was cut by 1 base, the J end by 6 bases, with 10 bases between. The CDR3 consists of 15 residues. In germline, CDR1 is SGHTA, CDR2 FQGNSA. The CDR3 DNA reads TGTGCCAGCAGCTTAGAGGGACTGATTAATTCACCCCTCCACTTT. Protein sequence: CASSLEGLINSPLHF.

The V call is TRBV27, the J call TRBJ2-7; tentative D call: TRBD2 (5 bases). Trimming cost V 2 bases and J 2 bases, with 13 bases left between them. Germline CDR1 and CDR2: MNHEY and SMNVEV (reference sequence). This CDR3 is built from 15 residues. CDR3 sequence reads: CASSLTSVGAYEQYF. CDR3 DNA: TGTGCCAGCAGTTTAACCTCGGTCGGGGCCTACGAGCAGTACTTC.

This clone has just one count. CDR3 sequence reads: CASSPNGANEQFF. The DNA for the CDR3 is TGTGCCAGCAGCCCGAATGGGGCCAATGAGCAGTTCTTC. The J gene is TRBJ2-1, the V gene TRBV12-3 or TRBV12-4; a weak D match, TRBD1 (5 bases). The CDR3 is 13 amino acids. The V and J ends lost 6 bases and 6 bases respectively, with 12 bases between them.

The J gene is TRBJ2-3, the V gene TRBV7-6; possible D gene TRBD1, 6 bases. V was trimmed by 4 bases and J by 6 bases, leaving 11 bases between them. CDR3 length: 13 amino acids. CDR1 is SGHVS, CDR2 FNYEAQ, per germline. For the CDR3, the DNA is TGTGCCAGCAGCTCCCGAGGGGGTGATACGCAGTATTTT. Translated, it gives CASSSRGGDTQYF.

This clone turned up a few times. This chain uses TRBV15 with TRBJ1-4; no reliable D call. The CDR3 runs to 13 residues. The germline V and J ends were trimmed by 1 base and 12 bases, with 12 bases remaining between them. Germline lookup yields CDR1 LNHNV and CDR2 YYDKDF (reference sequence). CDR3 in DNA: TGTGCCACCAGCAGAGCCGGGCCGGAGGAACTGTTTTTT. Amino acids: CATSRAGPEELFF.

The V and J genes are TRBV6-6 and TRBJ2-6; the match to TRBD1 covers 12 bases. Germline CDR1 MNHNY, CDR2 SVGAGI (reference sequence). The CDR3 is 18 residues long. The V gene end was trimmed by 5 bases and the J gene end by 0 bases; junction bases not matched to a gene: 5. CDR3 DNA: TGTGCCAGCAGTCTGGGACAGGGGGCTCCCTCTGGGGCCAACGTCCTGACTTTC. Residues: CASSLGQGAPSGANVLTF.

The V call is TRBV5-1, the J call TRBJ2-1; possibly TRBD1 for D (6 bases). This CDR3 spans 16 amino acids. The V gene's germline CDR1 is SGHRS and CDR2 YFSETQ. V lost 4 bases and J 2 bases, leaving 16 bases between the germline ends. CDR3 amino acids: CASSGRTVQTYNEQFF. CDR3 coding DNA: TGCGCCAGCAGCGGAAGGACAGTACAGACCTACAATGAGCAGTTCTTC.

The rearrangement joins TRBV18 to TRBJ2-5; TRBD1 might be the D (6 bases). CDR1 KGHSH and CDR2 LQKENI come from the germline V gene. The CDR3 covers 15 residues. Trimming left V 2 bases short and J 5 bases short, with 15 bases between. The CDR3 loop reads CASSPRSGAGETQYF. The DNA of the CDR3 is TGTGCCAGCTCACCAAGGTCAGGGGCAGGGGAGACCCAGTACTTC.

This clone was found once. V is TRBV7-3 and J is TRBJ2-1; 11 bases fit TRBD2. With V trimmed by 6 bases and J by 4 bases, 5 bases remained unmatched. This CDR3 is 15 amino acids long. The germline gives CDR1 SGHTA, CDR2 FQGTGA. The CDR3 region is CASSTGTSGYNEQFF. The CDR3 DNA follows: TGTGCCAGCAGTACAGGGACTAGCGGTTACAATGAGCAGTTCTTC.

This chain uses TRBV6-5 with TRBJ1-6; TRBD1 aligns across 9 bases. Germline lookup yields CDR1 MNHEY and CDR2 SVGAGI. This CDR3 has 16 residues. V shed 4 bases, J shed 10 bases, and the junction held 11 bases outside the gene matches. CDR3 sequence (DNA): TGTGCCAGCAGTTCAACAGGGGGCGTAAAGAGATCACCCCTCCACTTT. Translating it yields CASSSTGGVKRSPLHF.

V is TRBV11-2 and J is TRBJ1-4, with D tentatively TRBD1 (6 bases). This CDR3 is 14 amino acids long. The V gene lost 5 bases and the J gene lost 8 bases, with 15 bases spanning the gap. In germline, CDR1 is SGHAT, CDR2 FQNNGV. CDR3 in amino acids: CASSTRTVGEKLFF. The DNA of the CDR3 is TGTGCCAGCAGCACCAGGACAGTCGGAGAAAAACTGTTTTTT. The full variable domain, in which reference TRBV11-2 and TRBJ1-4 provide the parts outside the CDR3, is EAGVAQSPRYKIIEKRQSVAFWCNPISGHATLYWYQQILGQGPKLLIQFQNNGVVDDSQLPKDRFSAERLKGVDSTLKIQPAKLEDSAVYLCASSTRTVGEKLFFGSGTQLSVL.

CDR3 loop: CASRLRGTEKLFF. CDR3 nucleotide sequence: TGTGCCAGCAGGCTACGAGGCACTGAAAAACTGTTTTTT. This sequence joins TRBV2 and TRBJ1-4, with unresolved D. Germline V gives CDR1 SNHLY, CDR2 FYNNEI. V lost 6 bases, J lost 7 bases, and 12 bases lay in between. CDR3 length: 13 amino acids.

This clone showed up just once. The chain combines TRBV6-5 with TRBJ1-1; D is perhaps TRBD1 (6 bases). The CDR3 extends over 13 amino acids. Deletions cut 6 bases from V and 8 bases from J, with 16 bases between. Germline V gene lookup returns CDR1 MNHEY and CDR2 SVGAGI. In DNA form, the CDR3 reads TGTGCCAGCAGCTGGGAAAGGGGGAGCGAAGCTTTCTTT. This gives the protein CASSWERGSEAFF.

This chain uses TRBV6-5 with TRBJ1-2; unclear D gene. CDR1 MNHEY and CDR2 SVGAGI come from the germline V gene. V lost 6 bases and J lost 1, with 15 bases in between. The CDR3 runs to 15 residues. CDR3 residues: CASSAGFALNYGYTF. Written as DNA, the CDR3 is TGTGCCAGCAGCGCAGGATTCGCGCTTAACTATGGCTACACCTTC.

The chain couples TRBV27 to TRBJ2-5; 8 nucleotides match TRBD2. Trimming removed 5 bases from V and 3 bases from J; junction bases left unmatched: 5. CDR1 and CDR2 from the germline V gene are MNHEY and SMNVEV (reference sequence). The CDR3 length is 14 residues. The chain's CDR3 is CASSPRGVKETQYF. CDR3 DNA: TGTGCCAGCAGTCCGCGGGGGGTCAAAGAGACCCAGTACTTC.

The chain links TRBV9 to TRBJ1-6, with 8 bases identical to TRBD1. The CDR3 runs 15 residues. The V gene end was trimmed by 1 base and the J gene end by 6 bases; junction bases not matched to a gene: 3. In germline, CDR1 is SGDLS, CDR2 YYNGEE. The chain's CDR3 is CASSVQGAGNSPLHF. In DNA, the CDR3 is TGTGCCAGCAGCGTACAGGGGGCAGGTAATTCACCCCTCCACTTT.

The CDR3 coding sequence is TGTGCCAGCAGCCCCGACGGGAGACACTATGGCTACACCTTC. Translation gives CASSPDGRHYGYTF. This chain connects TRBV9 to TRBJ1-2; the D is unclear. The germline gives CDR1 SGDLS, CDR2 YYNGEE. CDR3 length: 14 amino acids. With 4 bases removed from V and 3 bases from J, the gap between germline ends came to 13 bases.

The chain employs TRBV11-3 and TRBJ2-3, with 8 bases lining up with TRBD2. Germline V gene data show CDR1 as SGHNT and CDR2 as YENEEA. The CDR3 totals 13 residues. V trimming: 5 bases; J trimming: 6 bases; junction bases outside the gene matches: 4. As DNA, the CDR3 is TGTGCCAGCAGCCCTCGGGGGGGGGATACGCAGTATTTT. It codes for CASSPRGGDTQYF.

This clone was seen a single time. The chain carries TRBV2 and TRBJ1-5, with a possible D match to TRBD1 (6 bases). Germline CDR1 SNHLY, CDR2 FYNNEI. The CDR3 contains 13 residues. V lost 1 base, J lost 11 bases, and 12 bases lay in between. CDR3 loop: CASSEGQAGAQHF. The CDR3 DNA is TGTGCCAGCAGTGAAGGACAGGCGGGGGCCCAGCATTTT.

This rearrangement joins TRBV5-4 to TRBJ2-3; 9 bases are shared with TRBD2. With 1 base clipped from V and 6 bases from J, the junction kept 3 bases outside the gene matches. The germline gives CDR1 SGHNT, CDR2 YYREEE (reference sequence). The CDR3 loop spans 14 amino acids. The CDR3: CASSLSTSGDTQYF. CDR3 bases: TGTGCCAGCAGCTTGAGCACTAGCGGGGATACGCAGTATTTT.

The chain is built from TRBV19 and TRBJ2-6; 10 bases are shared with TRBD1. This CDR3 comprises 17 residues. Trimming removed 6 bases from V and 0 bases from J; junction bases left unmatched: 5. The germline V gene has CDR1 LNHDA and CDR2 SQIVND (reference sequence). Here the CDR3 DNA reads TGTGCCAGTAGGCCCCGGGACAGGGGCTCTGGGGCCAACGTCCTGACTTTC. This codes for CASRPRDRGSGANVLTF. The full variable domain, rest sourced from reference TRBV19 and TRBJ2-6, is DGGITQSPKYLFRKEGQNVTLSCEQNLNHDAMYWYRQDPGQGLRLIYYSQIVNDFQKGDIAEGYSVSREKKESFPLTVTSAQKNPTAFYLCASRPRDRGSGANVLTFGAGSRLTVL.

The chain joins TRBV24-1 to TRBJ1-6, with D unresolved. Germline CDR1 is KGHDR and CDR2 is SFDVKD. Trimming left V 3 bases short and J 10 bases short, with 12 bases between. The CDR3 spans 14 residues. The CDR3 DNA reads TGTGCCACCAGTGATCCCTGTGAGGTATCACCCCTCCACTTT. Amino acid sequence: CATSDPCEVSPLHF.

V usage is TRBV12-5 and J usage is TRBJ1-3; 7 nucleotides match TRBD1. The CDR3 consists of 16 residues. V was clipped by 4 bases and J by 0 bases; unmatched bases: 6. CDR1 and CDR2 (germline): LGHNT, FRNRAP. The CDR3 protein is CASGSGDSASGNTIYF. As DNA, the CDR3 is TGTGCTAGTGGTTCGGGGGACAGCGCCTCTGGAAACACCATATATTTT.

The chain couples TRBV3-1 (or the pseudogene TRBV3-2) to TRBJ2-3; the D gene is possibly TRBD2 (5 bases). Trimming cost V 7 bases and J 7 bases, with 24 bases left between them. CDR1 is LGHDT, CDR2 YNNKEL, per germline (reference sequence). The CDR3 is 16 amino acids. The CDR3 loop reads CASTPSLVHLPNTQYF. CDR3 nucleotide sequence: TGTGCCAGCACCCCTTCACTAGTTCATCTTCCAAATACGCAGTATTTT.

The genes are TRBV15 and TRBJ1-6; no definite D call. Trimming stripped 1 base from V and 3 bases from J, with 13 bases between. The germline gives CDR1 LNHNV, CDR2 YYDKDF (reference sequence). The CDR3 is made up of 17 amino acids. CDR3 DNA: TGTGCCACCAGCAGAGGGATGGGCGATGTCTATAATTCACCCCTCCACTTT. Amino acid sequence: CATSRGMGDVYNSPLHF.

The genes are TRBV5-4 and TRBJ2-7, with a possible D match to TRBD2 (6 bases). V lost 4 bases and J lost 2, with 13 bases in between. The CDR3 is 14 amino acids. CDR1 SGHNT and CDR2 YYREEE come from the germline V gene (reference sequence). In nucleotides, the CDR3 is TGTGCCAGCAGCCCGGAGGGCCGAGCCTACGAGCAGTACTTC. It specifies CASSPEGRAYEQYF.